The 5 T cell receptor beta chains reported below all come from one sample, sequenced in a study of cytomegalovirus exposure and HLA in healthy donors. The data were produced by immunoSEQ multiplex PCR, yet TCRdb's version contains in-frame clones alone and is incomplete. The sample gives 150,000 to 200,000 clones, around nine tenths of which show up once; approximately 3.1% is in the top ten. Sequencing was performed on PBMCs. Every receptor here comes from a man younger than 35 in good health and CMV-seronegative.

The gene calls are TRBV27 and TRBJ1-5; D gene ambiguous. This CDR3 has 14 amino acids. Trimming left V 3 bases short and J 1 base short, with 7 bases between. CDR1 is MNHEY, CDR2 SMNVEV, per germline (reference sequence). The CDR3 spells CASSFRQSNQPQHF. The CDR3 bases are TGTGCCAGCAGTTTTAGACAAAGCAATCAGCCCCAGCATTTT.

V is TRBV6-6 and J is TRBJ2-3, with TRBD1 as a possible D gene (5 bases). Trimming removed 6 bases from V and 0 bases from J, with 7 bases in between. The CDR3 covers 13 residues. Germline V gene data show CDR1 as MNHNY and CDR2 as SVGAGI (reference sequence). As DNA, the CDR3 is TGTGCCAGCAGAACAGGTAGCACAGATACGCAGTATTTT. Translating it yields CASRTGSTDTQYF.

The sample holds one count of this clone. V and J are TRBV11-2 and TRBJ2-3; D gene uncertain. This CDR3 is built from 15 residues. V was cut by 1 base and J by 2 bases, with 10 bases left in between. CDR1 is SGHAT, CDR2 FQNNGV, per germline. Here the CDR3 DNA reads TGTGCCAGCAGCTTAGCAGGCCTTTCCACAGATACGCAGTATTTT. This codes for CASSLAGLSTDTQYF. Combining the CDR3 with reference TRBV11-2 and TRBJ2-3 gives the whole variable domain EAGVAQSPRYKIIEKRQSVAFWCNPISGHATLYWYQQILGQGPKLLIQFQNNGVVDDSQLPKDRFSAERLKGVDSTLKIQPAKLEDSAVYLCASSLAGLSTDTQYFGPGTRLTVL.

The chain employs TRBV15 and TRBJ2-1, with a possible D match to TRBD1 (5 bases). This CDR3 is built from 18 residues. The V end lost 5 bases, the J end lost 5 bases, and 25 bases lay between the germline ends. CDR1 LNHNV and CDR2 YYDKDF come from the germline V gene (reference sequence). CDR3 region: CATSPTRRLGAANNEQFF. The CDR3 DNA sequence: TGTGCCACCAGCCCAACGAGACGCTTAGGGGCCGCCAACAATGAGCAGTTCTTC.

The J gene is TRBJ2-2, the V gene TRBV11-2; 7 positions match TRBD1. J lost 1 base, V lost 0 bases, and 2 bases had no gene match. The CDR3 runs to 16 residues. The germline CDR1 and CDR2 sequences are SGHAT and FQNNGV. In nucleotides, the CDR3 is TGTGCCAGCAGCTTAGAGGCAGGGGGGAACACCGGGGAGCTGTTTTTT. Protein product: CASSLEAGGNTGELFF.